One and the same sample provided the 22 T cell receptor beta chains below, sequenced in a study of T-cell reconstitution after alpha-beta-depleted transplantation in children. A library of TCRbeta sequences, prepared with unique molecular identifiers, was generated. TCRdb independently ran MiXCR on the PCR reads; one entry per CDR3 protein. The table shows 600,000 to 800,000 distinct CDR3 sequences, with over 10% occurring only once. The sequencing here drew on PBMCs, taken before TCRalphabeta/CD19-depleted stem cell transplant. The receptors here all came from a girl aged 2-15 years with congenital amegakaryocytic thrombocytopenia, due to receive a stem cell transplant.

The chain couples TRBV20-1 to TRBJ2-7, with D possibly matching TRBD1 (5 bases). Germline CDR1 DFQATT, CDR2 SNEGSKA (reference sequence). The CDR3 is made up of 15 amino acids. Between the trimmed V and J ends, which lost 0 bases and 2 bases, there was a span of 14 bases. DNA for the CDR3: TGCAGTGCTAGAGATATCAGGGCTCTTACCTACGAGCAGTACTTC. It is translated as CSARDIRALTYEQYF.

This clonotype was seen many times. This chain links TRBV24-1 with TRBJ2-7; D gene ambiguous. This CDR3 region has 12 residues. With 4 bases removed from V and 4 bases from J, the gap between germline ends came to 7 bases. Germline CDR1 KGHDR, CDR2 SFDVKD. This CDR3 reads CATSDPYYEQYF. CDR3 coding DNA: TGTGCCACCAGTGACCCCTATTACGAGCAGTACTTC.

This chain's CDR3 is CASDAAGDFRQFF. The CDR3 coding sequence is TGTGCCAGCGATGCAGCGGGAGACTTCCGGCAGTTCTTC. The chain uses TRBV6-1 and TRBJ2-1; TRBD2 agrees at 8 bases. Trimming removed 8 bases from V and 12 bases from J; junction bases left unmatched: 12. The germline V gene encodes CDR1 MNHNS and CDR2 SASEGT. CDR3 length: 13 residues.

At least ten counts were recorded for this clonotype. The chain is built from TRBV5-1 and TRBJ2-1, with 12 bases lining up with TRBD2. The CDR3 extends over 11 amino acids. J lost 12 bases, V lost 7 bases, and 2 bases had no gene match. CDR1 is SGHRS, CDR2 YFSETQ, per germline. DNA for the CDR3: TGCGCCAGCGGACTAGCGGGAATGCAGTTCTTC. Amino acid sequence: CASGLAGMQFF.

A note on this clonotype: This may stem from a read error, because a much larger clone lies one nucleotide away. The rearrangement links TRBV5-1 to TRBJ2-3; D is possibly TRBD2 (7 bases). CDR1 is SGHRS, CDR2 YFSETQ, per germline. The CDR3 is made up of 16 amino acids. CDR3 nucleotide sequence: TGCGCCAACAGCTTAGTCGGGGGGCGAGACACAGATACGCAGTATTTT. This sequence encodes CANSLVGGRDTDTQYF. Based on the CDR3 plus reference TRBV5-1 and TRBJ2-3, the full variable domain is KAGVTQTPRYLIKTRGQQVTLSCSPISGHRSVSWYQQTPGQGLQFLFEYFSETQRNKGNFPGRFSGRQFSNSRSEMNVSTLELGDSALYLCANSLVGGRDTDTQYFGPGTRLTVL.

This chain links TRBV27 with TRBJ2-7, with a tentative D call TRBD1 (5 bases). The germline V gene encodes CDR1 MNHEY and CDR2 SMNVEV (reference sequence). Trimming took off 5 bases at V and 0 bases at J, with 11 bases between the two ends. The CDR3 sequence is 14 residues long. The CDR3 loop reads CASSKTGSSYEQYF. For the CDR3, the DNA is TGTGCCAGCAGTAAAACAGGAAGCTCCTACGAGCAGTACTTC.

The chain carries TRBV28 and TRBJ2-6; D is unresolved. V dropped 5 bases and J dropped 0 bases, with 8 bases sitting between them. Germline lookup yields CDR1 MDHEN and CDR2 SYDVKM. This CDR3 spans 15 amino acids. The CDR3 DNA reads as TGTGCCAGCAGTAATAATCCCTCTGGGGCCAACGTCCTGACTTTC. It translates to CASSNNPSGANVLTF.

This clonotype was counted at least ten times. The rearrangement links TRBV7-6 to TRBJ2-2; a weak D match, TRBD2 (6 bases). This CDR3 region has 20 residues. Germline V CDR1 and CDR2: SGHVS, FNYEAQ. The ends were cut back, 5 bases at V and 3 bases at J, with 28 bases in the middle. CDR3 region: CASSPFGGAGTPADTGELFF. In nucleotides, the CDR3 is TGTGCCAGCAGCCCCTTTGGGGGAGCGGGCACTCCGGCGGACACCGGGGAGCTGTTTTTT.

The J gene is TRBJ1-3, the V gene TRBV5-1; D remains unclear. V was clipped by 5 bases and J by 0 bases, with 9 bases between them. CDR1 is SGHRS, CDR2 YFSETQ, per germline. CDR3 length equals 14 residues. CDR3 sequence: CASSQTSSGNTIYF. The CDR3 region has the DNA TGCGCCAGCAGTCAGACCAGCTCTGGAAACACCATATATTTT.

This clonotype was recorded at least ten times. J is TRBJ1-3 and V is TRBV11-2; 7 bases match TRBD1. The CDR3 totals 15 residues. J gave up 3 bases and V 6 bases, and 8 bases lay outside the gene matches. Germline CDR1 SGHAT, CDR2 FQNNGV. In nucleotides, the CDR3 is TGTGCCAGCAGTTTCGACAGGGTGATTGGAAACACCATATATTTT. Translation gives CASSFDRVIGNTIYF.

The chain uses TRBV6-1 and TRBJ2-7; D may be TRBD1 (6 bases). V lost 5 bases to trimming and J lost 5 bases, with 16 bases between them. The CDR3 totals 14 residues. Germline CDR1 is MNHNS and CDR2 is SASEGT. The CDR3: CASSPRRDIHEQYF. As DNA, the CDR3 is TGTGCCAGCAGTCCGCGCCGGGACATTCACGAGCAGTACTTC.

Remarks on this clonotype: The germline gene is not matched at one end of the junction; a read error may be the cause. The gene calls are TRBV12-3 or TRBV12-4 and TRBJ1-6; D perhaps matches TRBD1 (5 bases). The CDR3 is made up of 15 amino acids. CDR3 loop: CASSGSGPRVSPLNF. CDR3 DNA sequence: TGTGCCAGCAGTGGATCGGGACCCAGGGTTTCACCCCTCAACTTT.

This clonotype has at least ten counts. This chain links TRBV6-5 with TRBJ1-1; TRBD1 is a possible D gene (5 bases). Germline-derived CDR1 and CDR2 are MNHEY and SVGAGI. This CDR3 has 14 residues. V was shortened by 6 bases and J by 7 bases, with 18 bases between the two germline ends. The CDR3 DNA reads TGTGCCAGCAGGGGGGGACTCCACTCCCTTGAAGCTTTCTTT. This sequence encodes CASRGGLHSLEAFF.

This clonotype has more than one count but fewer than ten. The chain has TRBV18 and TRBJ2-6; D perhaps matches TRBD1 (5 bases). The CDR3 is made up of 16 amino acids. CDR1 and CDR2 from the germline V gene are KGHSH and LQKENI. V lost 3 bases to trimming and J lost 1 base, with 10 bases between them. The CDR3 DNA reads as TGTGCCAGCTCACCCCCAACAGGATCTGGGGCCAACGTCCTGACTTTC. This translates into CASSPPTGSGANVLTF.

This clonotype was seen only a few times. This chain links TRBV7-9 with TRBJ2-7, with 8 bases matching TRBD2. The CDR3 is made up of 14 amino acids. With 5 bases clipped from V and 2 bases from J, the junction kept 5 bases outside the gene matches. The V gene's germline CDR1 is SEHNR and CDR2 FQNEAQ (reference sequence). In DNA form, the CDR3 reads TGTGCCAGCAGCCGAATCGGGGGGGCCTACGAGCAGTACTTC. Its translation is CASSRIGGAYEQYF. The whole variable domain, remainder taken from reference TRBV7-9 and TRBJ2-7, is DTGVSQNPRHKITKRGQNVTFRCDPISEHNRLYWYRQTLGQGPEFLTYFQNEAQLEKSRLLSDRFSAERPKGSFSTLEIQRTEQGDSAMYLCASSRIGGAYEQYFGPGTRLTVT.

V usage is TRBV30 and J usage is TRBJ2-3, with D perhaps TRBD1 or TRBD2 (5 bases each). Trimming removed 2 bases at V and 4 bases at J, with 19 bases between. The CDR3 runs 16 residues. The V gene's germline CDR1 is GTSNPN and CDR2 SVGIG (reference sequence). The DNA of the CDR3 is TGTGCCTGGAGTCCCGGCAGGGAGAAGTACGCAGATACGCAGTATTTT. It is translated as CAWSPGREKYADTQYF. The complete variable domain, with remaining parts taken from reference TRBV30 and TRBJ2-3, reads SQTIHQWPATLVQPVGSPLSLECTVEGTSNPNLYWYRQAAGRGLQLLFYSVGIGQISSEVPQNLSASRPQDRQFILSSKKLLLSDSGFYLCAWSPGREKYADTQYFGPGTRLTVL.

The CDR3 nucleotides are TGTGCCAGCAGCTTAGGGTCTAGCGGGAGATTGGGGAGCTCCTACAATGAGCAGTTCTTC. It is translated as CASSLGSSGRLGSSYNEQFF. This chain links TRBV11-2 with TRBJ2-1; 10 nucleotides line up with TRBD2. This CDR3 contains 20 residues. J was trimmed by 0 bases and V by 1 base; bases with no gene match: 12. The germline gives CDR1 SGHAT, CDR2 FQNNGV.

Concerning this clonotype: A much larger clonotype is one base distant, so this may be a read error. The chain recombines TRBV5-1 with TRBJ2-1, with TRBD2 identical over 10 bases. The J call is doubtful: the DNA matches TRBJ2-7 better. This CDR3 comprises 14 residues. Germline V gene sequence: CDR1 SGHRS, CDR2 YFSETQ. Written as DNA, the CDR3 is TGCGCCAGCAGCCCGGGACTAGCGAACAATGAGCAGTACTTC. Its protein product is CASSPGLANNEQYF.

This clonotype was counted ten times or more. CDR3 sequence reads: CAWSGSYRETQYF. Here the CDR3 DNA reads TGTGCCTGGAGTGGTTCTTATAGGGAGACCCAGTACTTC. The genes are TRBV30 and TRBJ2-5; D remains unclear. V gave up 1 base and J gave up 5 bases, with 11 bases separating them. This CDR3 has 13 residues. Germline V gene data show CDR1 as GTSNPN and CDR2 as SVGIG (reference sequence).

The chain carries TRBV19 and TRBJ2-1; D is possibly TRBD1 (6 bases). Trimming shortened V by 7 bases and J by 5 bases, and 12 bases separated the two germline ends. Germline V gene lookup returns CDR1 LNHDA and CDR2 SQIVND (reference sequence). The CDR3 totals 13 residues. The chain's CDR3 is CASKTGPNNEQFF. CDR3 nucleotides: TGTGCCAGTAAAACAGGGCCCAACAATGAGCAGTTCTTC.

This clonotype was detected many times. The chain is built from TRBV28 and TRBJ2-7; D is undetermined. Deletions cut 3 bases from V and 5 bases from J, with 8 bases between. This CDR3 has 12 residues. CDR1 and CDR2 from the germline V gene are MDHEN and SYDVKM. CDR3 coding DNA: TGTGCCAGCAGTTTGATCATAGACGAGCAGTACTTC. As protein: CASSLIIDEQYF.

This clonotype was seen many times. The chain uses TRBV11-2 and TRBJ2-1; the D gene could be TRBD1 or TRBD2 (5 bases each). The CDR3 length is 14 residues. V lost 3 bases and J lost 7, with 13 bases in between. Per germline, CDR1 SGHAT and CDR2 FQNNGV. The CDR3 is CASSFGGAGNEQFF. In DNA, the CDR3 is TGTGCCAGCAGCTTCGGTGGGGCGGGTAATGAGCAGTTCTTC.